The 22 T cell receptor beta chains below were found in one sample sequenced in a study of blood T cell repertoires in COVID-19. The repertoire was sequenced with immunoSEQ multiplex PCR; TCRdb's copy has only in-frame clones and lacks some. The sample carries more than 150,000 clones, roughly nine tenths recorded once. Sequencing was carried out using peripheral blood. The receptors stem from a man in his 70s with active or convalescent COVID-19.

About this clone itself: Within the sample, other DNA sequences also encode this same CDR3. The CDR3 region is CASSEQYSNQPQHF. The CDR3 DNA reads TGTGCCAGCAGCGAACAATATAGCAATCAGCCCCAGCATTTT. The chain has TRBV6-2 or TRBV6-3 and TRBJ1-5; no reliable D call. Trimming took off 6 bases at V and 0 bases at J, with 9 bases between the two ends. CDR1 and CDR2 (germline): MNHEY, SVGEGT. This CDR3 spans 14 amino acids.

The CDR3 spells CASSLEGTRGYTF. Written as DNA, the CDR3 is TGTGCCAGCAGCTTGGAGGGGACTCGTGGCTACACCTTC. J is TRBJ1-2 and V is TRBV5-8; perhaps TRBD1 as D (5 bases). Trimming stripped 0 bases from V and 7 bases from J, with 10 bases between. CDR1 is SGHTS and CDR2 is YDEGEE in the germline V gene. The length of the CDR3 is 13 residues. The entire variable domain, with the rest obtained from reference TRBV5-8 and TRBJ1-2, is as follows: EAGVTQSPTHLIKTRGQQATLRCSPISGHTSVYWYQQALGLGLQFLLWYDEGEERNRGNFPPRFSGRQFPNYSSELNVNALELEDSALYLCASSLEGTRGYTFGSGTRLTVV.

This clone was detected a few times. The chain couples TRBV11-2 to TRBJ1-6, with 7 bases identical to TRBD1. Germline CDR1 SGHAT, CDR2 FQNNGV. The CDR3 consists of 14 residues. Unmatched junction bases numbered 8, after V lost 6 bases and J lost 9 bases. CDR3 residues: CASSMTGLGSPLHF. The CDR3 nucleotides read TGTGCCAGCAGTATGACAGGGTTGGGTTCACCCCTCCACTTT.

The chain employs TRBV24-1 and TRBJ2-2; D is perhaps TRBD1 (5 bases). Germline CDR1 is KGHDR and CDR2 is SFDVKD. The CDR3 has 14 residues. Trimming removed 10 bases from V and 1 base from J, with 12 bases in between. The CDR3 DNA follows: TGTGCCACTTCCCGTACAGGGAACACCGGGGAGCTGTTTTTT. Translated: CATSRTGNTGELFF.

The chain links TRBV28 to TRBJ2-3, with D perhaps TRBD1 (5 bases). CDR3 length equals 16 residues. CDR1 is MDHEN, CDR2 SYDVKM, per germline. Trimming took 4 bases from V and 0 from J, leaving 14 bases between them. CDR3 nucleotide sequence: TGTGCCAGCAGTTCACAGGTCCCCTCTAGCACAGATACGCAGTATTTT. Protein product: CASSSQVPSSTDTQYF.

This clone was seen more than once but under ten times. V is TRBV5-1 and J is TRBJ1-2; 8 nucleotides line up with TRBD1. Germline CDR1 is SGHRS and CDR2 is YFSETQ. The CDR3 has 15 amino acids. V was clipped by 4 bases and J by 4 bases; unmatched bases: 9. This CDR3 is CASSPIAGGSYGYTF. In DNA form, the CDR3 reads TGCGCCAGCAGCCCGATTGCAGGGGGCAGCTATGGCTACACCTTC.

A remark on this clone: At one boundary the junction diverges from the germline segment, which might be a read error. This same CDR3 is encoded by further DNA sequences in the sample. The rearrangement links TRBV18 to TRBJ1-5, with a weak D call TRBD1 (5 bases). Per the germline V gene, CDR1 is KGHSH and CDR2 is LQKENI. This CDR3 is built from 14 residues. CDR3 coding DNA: TGTGCCAGCTCACCGGGGCAGGGCAAACAGCCCCAGCATTTT. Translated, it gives CASSPGQGKQPQHF.

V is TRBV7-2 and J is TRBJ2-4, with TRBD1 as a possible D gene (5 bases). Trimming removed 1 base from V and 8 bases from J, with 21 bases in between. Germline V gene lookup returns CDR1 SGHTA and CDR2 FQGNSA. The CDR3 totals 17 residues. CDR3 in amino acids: CASSLEGLRVIGDIQYF. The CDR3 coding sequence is TGTGCCAGCAGCTTAGAGGGGTTACGCGTAATAGGGGACATTCAGTACTTC.

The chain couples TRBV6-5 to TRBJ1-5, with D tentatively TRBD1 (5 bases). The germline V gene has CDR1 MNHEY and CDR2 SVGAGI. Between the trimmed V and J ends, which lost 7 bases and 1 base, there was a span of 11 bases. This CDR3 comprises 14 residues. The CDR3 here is CASIGTGSNQPQHF. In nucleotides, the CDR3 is TGTGCCAGCATCGGGACTGGGAGCAATCAGCCCCAGCATTTT.

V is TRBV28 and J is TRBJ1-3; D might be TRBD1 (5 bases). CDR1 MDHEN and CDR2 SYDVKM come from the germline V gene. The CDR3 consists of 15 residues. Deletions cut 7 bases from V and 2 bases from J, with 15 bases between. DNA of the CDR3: TGTGCCAGCACCAGATGGGGGGGAACTGGAAACACCATATATTTT. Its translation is CASTRWGGTGNTIYF.

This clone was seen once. Here the CDR3 reads CASRWTSGYNEQFF. For the CDR3, the DNA is TGTGCCAGCAGGTGGACTAGTGGCTACAATGAGCAGTTCTTC. This chain uses TRBV2 with TRBJ2-1; 7 bases align to TRBD2. Per germline, CDR1 SNHLY and CDR2 FYNNEI. The CDR3 is 14 residues long. V was clipped by 6 bases and J by 3 bases; unmatched bases: 5.

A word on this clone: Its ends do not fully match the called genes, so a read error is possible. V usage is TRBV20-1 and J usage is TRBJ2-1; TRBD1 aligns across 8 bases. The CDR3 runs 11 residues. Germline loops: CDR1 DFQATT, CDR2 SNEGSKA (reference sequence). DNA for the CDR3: TGCAGTGCTAAGGACGGGACAGGCCAAATCTTC. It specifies CSAKDGTGQIF.

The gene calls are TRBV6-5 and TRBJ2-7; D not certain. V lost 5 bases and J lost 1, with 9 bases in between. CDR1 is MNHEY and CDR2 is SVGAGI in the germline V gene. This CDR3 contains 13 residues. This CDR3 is CASSTRVSYEQYF. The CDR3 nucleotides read TGTGCCAGCAGTACCCGGGTTTCCTACGAGCAGTACTTC.

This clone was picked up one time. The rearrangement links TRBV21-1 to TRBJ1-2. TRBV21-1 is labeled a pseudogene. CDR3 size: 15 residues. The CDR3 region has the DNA TGTGCCAGCAGCAAATGGAGAGGCCCCTGTCCTGGCTACACCTTC. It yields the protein CASSKWRGPCPGYTF.

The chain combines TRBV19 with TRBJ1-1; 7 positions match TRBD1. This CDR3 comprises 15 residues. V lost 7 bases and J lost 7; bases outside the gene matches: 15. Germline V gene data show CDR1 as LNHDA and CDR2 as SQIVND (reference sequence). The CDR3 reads CASTTGGQAAYEAFF. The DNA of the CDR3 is TGTGCCAGTACCACAGGAGGACAGGCTGCTTATGAAGCTTTCTTT.

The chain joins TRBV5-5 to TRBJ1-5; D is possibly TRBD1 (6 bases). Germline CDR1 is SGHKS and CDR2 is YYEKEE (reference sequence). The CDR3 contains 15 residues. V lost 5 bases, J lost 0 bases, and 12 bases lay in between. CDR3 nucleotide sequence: TGTGCCAGCAGAGCGGACAGAAATAGCAATCAGCCCCAGCATTTT. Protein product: CASRADRNSNQPQHF.

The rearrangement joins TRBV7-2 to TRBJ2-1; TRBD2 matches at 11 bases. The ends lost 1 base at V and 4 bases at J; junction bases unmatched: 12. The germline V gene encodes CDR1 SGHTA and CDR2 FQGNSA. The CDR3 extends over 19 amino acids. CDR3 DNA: TGTGCCAGCAGCTTAGTTGGGACTAGCGGACTCTCCAGTTACAATGAGCAGTTCTTC. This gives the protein CASSLVGTSGLSSYNEQFF.

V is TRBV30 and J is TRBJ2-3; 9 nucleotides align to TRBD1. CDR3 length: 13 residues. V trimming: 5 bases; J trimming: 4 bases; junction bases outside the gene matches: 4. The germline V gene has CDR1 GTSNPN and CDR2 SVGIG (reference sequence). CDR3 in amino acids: CAWGYRGPDTQYF. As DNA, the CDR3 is TGTGCCTGGGGCTACAGGGGGCCAGATACGCAGTATTTT.

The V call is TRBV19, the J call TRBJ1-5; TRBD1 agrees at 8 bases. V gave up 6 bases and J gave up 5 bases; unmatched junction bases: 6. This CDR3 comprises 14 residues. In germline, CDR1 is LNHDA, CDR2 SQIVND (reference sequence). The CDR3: CASRMTGVDQPQHF. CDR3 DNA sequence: TGTGCCAGTAGGATGACAGGGGTGGATCAGCCCCAGCATTTT.

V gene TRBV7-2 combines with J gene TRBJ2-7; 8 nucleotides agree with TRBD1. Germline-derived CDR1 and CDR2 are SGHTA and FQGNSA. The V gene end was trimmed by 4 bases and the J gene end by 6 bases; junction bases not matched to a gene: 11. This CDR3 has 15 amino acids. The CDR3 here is CASSSQGTGRLEQYF. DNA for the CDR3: TGTGCCAGCAGCTCACAAGGGACAGGACGGCTCGAGCAGTACTTC.

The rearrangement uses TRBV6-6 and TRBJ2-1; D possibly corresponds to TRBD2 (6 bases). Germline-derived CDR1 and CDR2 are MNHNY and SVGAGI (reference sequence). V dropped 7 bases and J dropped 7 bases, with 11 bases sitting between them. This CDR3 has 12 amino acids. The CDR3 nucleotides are TGTGCCAGCAAGGGCGCGGGGAATGAGCAGTTCTTC. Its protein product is CASKGAGNEQFF.

The CDR3 loop reads CAWRRFQAGITEAFF. The DNA for the CDR3 is TGTGCCTGGAGGAGGTTCCAGGCGGGGATCACTGAAGCTTTCTTT. The chain employs TRBV30 and TRBJ1-1; D ambiguous. Between the trimmed V and J ends, which lost 3 bases and 4 bases, there was a span of 18 bases. Germline CDR1 and CDR2: GTSNPN and SVGIG (reference sequence). The CDR3 totals 15 residues.